The T cell receptor beta chain under discussion was sequenced for a study of blood T cell repertoires in COVID-19. Among Cohort 3 donors, those recovered had two negative PCRs, clearance, or symptom resolution. Produced via immunoSEQ multiplex PCR; TCRdb's table is partial and in-frame only. The sample contains approximately 150,000 clones, roughly 84% of which appear only once. This CDR3 has 14 residues. V lost 6 bases and J 5 bases, leaving 13 bases between the germline ends. Germline-derived CDR1 and CDR2 are LNHDA and SQIVND (reference sequence). The rearrangement links TRBV19 to TRBJ2-2, with a weak D call TRBD1 (5 bases). Specimen: PBMCs or T cells enriched from blood (not recorded which). The sequence derives from a man in his 60s who had recovered from COVID-19. In DNA, the CDR3 is TGTGCCAGTAGCCCACAGGCCGGGACCGGGGAGCTGTTTTTT. As protein: CASSPQAGTGELFF. The full variable domain, in which reference TRBV19 and TRBJ2-2 provide the parts outside the CDR3, is DGGITQSPKYLFRKEGQNVTLSCEQNLNHDAMYWYRQDPGQGLRLIYYSQIVNDFQKGDIAEGYSVSREKKESFPLTVTSAQKNPTAFYLCASSPQAGTGELFFGEGSRLTVL.